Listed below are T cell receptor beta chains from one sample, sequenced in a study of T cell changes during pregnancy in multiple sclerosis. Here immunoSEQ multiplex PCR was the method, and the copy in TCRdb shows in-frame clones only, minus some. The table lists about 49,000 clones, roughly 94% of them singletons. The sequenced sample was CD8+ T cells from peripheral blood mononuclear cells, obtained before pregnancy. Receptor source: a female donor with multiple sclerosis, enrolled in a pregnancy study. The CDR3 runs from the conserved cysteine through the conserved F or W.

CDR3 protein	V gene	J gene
CASSVGEGTEAFF	TRBV6-4	TRBJ1-1
CASSDPRLAGYNEQFF	TRBV2	TRBJ2-1
CASSGGLAGYEQYF	TRBV4-3	TRBJ2-7
CASSQPDGYQPQHF	TRBV4-1	TRBJ1-5
CASSPDPWAGVGYEQYF	TRBV7-6	TRBJ2-7
CAISEIGGAYGYTF	TRBV10-3	TRBJ1-2
CASSGQVNEQFF	TRBV11-2	TRBJ2-1
CASRLTDTQYF	TRBV7-9	TRBJ2-3
CASGVERRPYNEQFF	TRBV6-5	TRBJ2-1
CASSLGLAAYEQYF	TRBV7-8	TRBJ2-7
CASSEGTGGTEAFF	TRBV6-1	TRBJ1-1
CASSAGQGGTEAFF	TRBV19	TRBJ1-1
CASSLTQGAYEQYF	TRBV27	TRBJ2-7
CASSLELAGDTQYF	TRBV13	TRBJ2-3
CASSLGGRELEQYF	TRBV7-2	TRBJ2-7
CASSLGGTAQAYGYTF	TRBV7-7	TRBJ1-2
CASSSRDRATEAFF	TRBV11-2	TRBJ1-1
CAWSPRTVTATNEKLFF	TRBV30	TRBJ1-4
CATRSQGWGELFF	TRBV15	TRBJ2-2
CASSPQAGVGTGELFF	TRBV18	TRBJ2-2
CATHHYGYTF	TRBV25-1	TRBJ1-2
CASSLVGASGRITDTQYF	TRBV5-6	TRBJ2-3
CASSPTQGAANEKLFF	TRBV9	TRBJ1-4
CATSSGGQGEAFF	TRBV15	TRBJ1-1
CASSLFQGYGYTF	TRBV27	TRBJ1-2
CASSPLPWTPRGEQFF	TRBV19	TRBJ2-1
CASRSIREDENTEAFF	TRBV27	TRBJ1-1
CASSQGRGFETQYF	TRBV4-3	TRBJ2-5
CASSVGPSNTGELFF	TRBV2	TRBJ2-2
CSWSRIPRQGGDEQFF	TRBV29-1	TRBJ2-1
CASSMTSGRLDTQYF	TRBV5-1	TRBJ2-3
CASSMGLAANEQFF	TRBV19	TRBJ2-1
CSVEDANLGRGTTGELFF	TRBV29-1	TRBJ2-2
CASSRDRENTIYF	TRBV18	TRBJ1-3
CASTSAGAGNTIYF	TRBV28	TRBJ1-3
CASSALAAQETQYF	TRBV18	TRBJ2-5
CASSLGQVQETQYF	TRBV5-1	TRBJ2-5
CASRAWGQGASLYGYTF	TRBV28	TRBJ1-2
CASSLGGATNEQFF	TRBV5-6	TRBJ2-1
CASSSDDRGAGKLFF	TRBV5-4	TRBJ1-4
CASSFTDRGGETQYF	TRBV27	TRBJ2-5
CASSPGTSSYEQYF	TRBV19	TRBJ2-7
CASSDYSYEQYF	TRBV19	TRBJ2-7
CASSYSTQAGITEAFF	TRBV6-6	TRBJ1-1
CASRRTGYEAGYTF	TRBV7-9	TRBJ1-2
CASRQLPGYEQYF	TRBV6-1	TRBJ2-7
CASSLGSAASTDTQYF	TRBV11-2	TRBJ2-3
CASTDSLNEKLFF	TRBV4-3	TRBJ1-4
CAWTQGSNTEAFF	TRBV30	TRBJ1-1
CAINPHPGSYGYTF	TRBV28	TRBJ1-2
CATAAGQGGIGELFF	TRBV7-9	TRBJ2-2
CAWSPGTLPRGEKLFF	TRBV30	TRBJ1-4
CASSARSGRAPATDTQYF	TRBV9	TRBJ2-3
CASSQGQAAYEQYF	TRBV4-3	TRBJ2-7
CASHDLGSVNEQFF	TRBV19	TRBJ2-1
CASSEGQGQNIQYF	TRBV6-6	TRBJ2-4
CASSGLAGADTQYF	TRBV6-1	TRBJ2-3
CASSPELAPNTGELFF	TRBV7-9	TRBJ2-2
CAEWGGQGAYNEQFF	TRBV2	TRBJ2-1